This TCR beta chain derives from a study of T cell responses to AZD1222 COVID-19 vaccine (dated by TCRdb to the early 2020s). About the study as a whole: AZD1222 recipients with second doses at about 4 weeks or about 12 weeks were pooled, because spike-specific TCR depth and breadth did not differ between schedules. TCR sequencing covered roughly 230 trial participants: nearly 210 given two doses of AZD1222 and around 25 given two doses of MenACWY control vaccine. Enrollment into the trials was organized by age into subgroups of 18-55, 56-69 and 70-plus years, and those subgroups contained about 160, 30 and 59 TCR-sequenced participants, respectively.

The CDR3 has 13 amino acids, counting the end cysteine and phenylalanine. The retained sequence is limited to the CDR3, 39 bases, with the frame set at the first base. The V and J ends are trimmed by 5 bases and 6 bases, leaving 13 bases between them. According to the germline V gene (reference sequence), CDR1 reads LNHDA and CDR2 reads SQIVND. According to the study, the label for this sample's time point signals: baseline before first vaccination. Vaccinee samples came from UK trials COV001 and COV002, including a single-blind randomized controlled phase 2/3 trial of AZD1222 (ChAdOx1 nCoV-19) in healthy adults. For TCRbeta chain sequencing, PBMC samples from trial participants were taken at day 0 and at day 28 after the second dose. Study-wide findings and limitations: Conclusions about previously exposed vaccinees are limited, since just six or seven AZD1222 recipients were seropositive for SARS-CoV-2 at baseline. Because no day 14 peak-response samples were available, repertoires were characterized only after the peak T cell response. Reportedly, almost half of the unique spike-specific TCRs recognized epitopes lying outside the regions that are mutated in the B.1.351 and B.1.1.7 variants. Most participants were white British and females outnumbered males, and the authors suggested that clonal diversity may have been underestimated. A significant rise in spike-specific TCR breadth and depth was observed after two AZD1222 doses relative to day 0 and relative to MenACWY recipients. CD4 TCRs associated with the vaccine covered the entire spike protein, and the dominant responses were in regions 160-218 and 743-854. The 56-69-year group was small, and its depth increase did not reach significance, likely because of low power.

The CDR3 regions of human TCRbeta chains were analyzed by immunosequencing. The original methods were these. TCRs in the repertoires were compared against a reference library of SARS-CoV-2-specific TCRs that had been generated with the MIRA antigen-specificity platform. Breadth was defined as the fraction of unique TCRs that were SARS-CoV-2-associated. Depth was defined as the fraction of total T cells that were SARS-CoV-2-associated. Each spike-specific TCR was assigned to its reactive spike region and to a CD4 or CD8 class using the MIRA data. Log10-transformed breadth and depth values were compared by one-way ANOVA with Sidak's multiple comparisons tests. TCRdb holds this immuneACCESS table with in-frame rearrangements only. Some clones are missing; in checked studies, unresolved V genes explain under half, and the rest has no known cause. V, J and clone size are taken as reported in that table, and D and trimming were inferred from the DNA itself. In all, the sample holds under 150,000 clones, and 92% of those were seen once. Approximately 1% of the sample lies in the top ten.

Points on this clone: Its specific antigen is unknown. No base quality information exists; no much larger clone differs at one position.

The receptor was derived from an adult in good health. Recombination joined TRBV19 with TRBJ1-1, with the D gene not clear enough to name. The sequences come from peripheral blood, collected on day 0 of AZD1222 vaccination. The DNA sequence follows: TGTGCCAGTAGTCCCACTCGGGCAGCTGAAGCTTTCTTT. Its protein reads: CASSPTRAAEAFF.